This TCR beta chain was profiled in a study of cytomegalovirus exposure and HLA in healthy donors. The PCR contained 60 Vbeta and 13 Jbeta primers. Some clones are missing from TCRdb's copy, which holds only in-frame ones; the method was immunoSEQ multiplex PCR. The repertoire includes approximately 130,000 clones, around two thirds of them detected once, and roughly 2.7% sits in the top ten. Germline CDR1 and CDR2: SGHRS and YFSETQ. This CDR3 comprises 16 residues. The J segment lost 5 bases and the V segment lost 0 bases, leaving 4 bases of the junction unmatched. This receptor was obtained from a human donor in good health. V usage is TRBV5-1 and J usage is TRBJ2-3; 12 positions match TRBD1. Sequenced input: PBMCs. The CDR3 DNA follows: TGCGCCAGCAGCTTGGCCGGGACAGGGGGCAGAGATACGCAGTATTTT. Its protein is CASSLAGTGGRDTQYF.